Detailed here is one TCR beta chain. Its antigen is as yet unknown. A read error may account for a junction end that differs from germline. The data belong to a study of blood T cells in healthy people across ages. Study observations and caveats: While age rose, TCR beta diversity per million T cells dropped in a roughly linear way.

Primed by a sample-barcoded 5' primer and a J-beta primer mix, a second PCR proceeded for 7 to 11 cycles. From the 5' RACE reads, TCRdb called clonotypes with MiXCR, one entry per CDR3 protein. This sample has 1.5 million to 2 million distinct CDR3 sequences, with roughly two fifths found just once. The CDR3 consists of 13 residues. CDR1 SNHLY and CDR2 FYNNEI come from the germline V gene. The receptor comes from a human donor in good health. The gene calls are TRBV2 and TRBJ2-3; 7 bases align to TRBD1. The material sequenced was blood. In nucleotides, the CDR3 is TGTGCCAACAGTGAAGCTGGGGACAGTACGCAGTATTTT. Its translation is CANSEAGDSTQYF. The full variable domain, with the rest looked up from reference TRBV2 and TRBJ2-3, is EPEVTQTPSHQVTQMGQEVILRCVPISNHLYFYWYRQILGQKVEFLVSFYNNEISEKSEIFDDQFSVERPDGSNFTLKIRSTKLEDSAMYFCANSEAGDSTQYFGPGTRLTVL.